This T cell receptor beta chain was identified during a study of post-analysis software for immune sequencing data. As for this clonotype: Its target is unknown.

Built from TCR beta cDNA, the libraries had unique molecular identifiers in them. TCRdb analysed the PCR reads with MiXCR anew, one entry per CDR3 protein. The repertoire includes 750,000 to 900,000 distinct CDR3 sequences, approximately 44% of them detected once, and roughly 5.2% sits in the top ten. Study-wide points: Elevated frequency relative to controls characterized several TRBV segments in patients, TRBV5-6, TRBV5-1 and TRBV20-1 among them.

The CDR3 runs to 15 residues. Trimming pared 1 base from V and 0 bases from J, leaving 7 bases between. CDR1 is SQVTM and CDR2 is ANQGSEA in the germline V gene. This clonotype was sampled from a girl under 18 with multiple sclerosis. The specimen was blood. The rearrangement links TRBV29-1 to TRBJ2-6; D is ambiguous. CDR3 amino acids: CSVEGDGSGANVLTF. The DNA of the CDR3 is TGCAGCGTTGAAGGGGATGGCTCTGGGGCCAACGTCCTGACTTTC. Filled out from reference TRBV29-1 and TRBJ2-6, the complete variable domain reads SAVISQKPSRDICQRGTSLTIQCQVDSQVTMMFWYRQQPGQSLTLIATANQGSEATYESGFVIDKFPISRPNLTFSTLTVSNMSPEDSSIYLCSVEGDGSGANVLTFGAGSRLTVL.